The source of this TCR beta chain is a study of glioma-infiltrating T cells. General study points: Very few CDR3 sequences were shared between tissue and blood.

Using RNA template, CDR3s of TCR alpha and beta were amplified with iRepertoire arm-PCR. MiXCR was run by TCRdb on the multiplex PCR reads, yielding one entry per CDR3 protein. The sample carries 100,000 to 150,000 distinct CDR3 sequences, roughly 24% recorded once. CDR1 SGHAT and CDR2 FQDESV come from the germline V gene (reference sequence). The CDR3 sequence is 15 residues long. Concerning this clonotype: Its antigen is as yet unknown. The junction shows a germline mismatch at one end, possibly a read error.

The TCR was taken from a human donor with low-grade glioma or glioblastoma, undergoing nonglioma brain surgery, or in good health (not recorded which). The rearrangement uses TRBV11-1 and TRBJ2-3; 8 bases are a match to TRBD1. Sequences were obtained from glioma tissue, nonneoplastic brain tissue, or PBMCs (not recorded which). The CDR3 DNA sequence: TGTGCCAGCACCCCTCGGACAGGGTTCACACATACGCAGTATTTT. This encodes CASTPRTGFTHTQYF.